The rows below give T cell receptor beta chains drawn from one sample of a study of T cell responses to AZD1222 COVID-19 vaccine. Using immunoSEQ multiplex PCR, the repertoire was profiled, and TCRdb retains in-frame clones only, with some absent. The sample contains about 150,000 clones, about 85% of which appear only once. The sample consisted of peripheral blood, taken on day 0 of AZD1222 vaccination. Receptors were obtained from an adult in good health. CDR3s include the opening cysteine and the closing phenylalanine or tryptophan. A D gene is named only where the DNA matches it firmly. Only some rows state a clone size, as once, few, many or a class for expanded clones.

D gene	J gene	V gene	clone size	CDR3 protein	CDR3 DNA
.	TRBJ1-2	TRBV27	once	CASSLGGAYGYTF	TGTGCCAGCAGTTTAGGGGGGGCCTATGGCTACACCTTC
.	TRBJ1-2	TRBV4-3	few	CASSQDAGGTNYGYTF	TGCGCCAGCAGCCAAGATGCGGGGGGAACTAACTATGGCTACACCTTC
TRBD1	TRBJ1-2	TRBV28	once	CASSSGQGGGYTF	TGTGCCAGCAGCTCCGGACAGGGGGGCGGCTACACCTTC
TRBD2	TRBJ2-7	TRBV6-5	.	CASRLLGGREQYF	TGTGCCAGCAGATTATTGGGCGGGAGGGAGCAGTACTTC
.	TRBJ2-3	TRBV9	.	CASSEGPHTDTQYF	TGTGCCAGCAGCGAGGGTCCCCACACAGATACGCAGTATTTT
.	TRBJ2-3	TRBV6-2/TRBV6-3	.	CASSPWGTDTQYF	TGTGCCAGCAGTCCCTGGGGCACAGATACGCAGTATTTT
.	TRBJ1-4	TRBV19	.	CASRTNRDEKLFF	TGTGCCAGTAGGACCAACAGGGACGAAAAACTGTTTTTT
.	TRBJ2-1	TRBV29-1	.	CSVELLGNEQFF	TGCAGCGTTGAACTGCTCGGGAATGAGCAGTTCTTC
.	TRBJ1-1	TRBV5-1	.	CASSYDQGGTEAFF	TGCGCCAGCAGCTATGACCAGGGAGGTACTGAAGCTTTCTTT
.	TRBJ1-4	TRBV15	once	CATSRDGSKNEKLFF	TGTGCCACCAGCAGAGATGGCAGTAAGAATGAAAAACTGTTTTTT
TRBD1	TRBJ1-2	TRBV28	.	CASSFGTGGLEVYGYTF	TGTGCCAGCAGTTTTGGGACAGGGGGGCTAGAAGTCTATGGCTACACCTTC
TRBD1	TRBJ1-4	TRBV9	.	CASSVGAGTGGKYEKLFF	TGTGCCAGCAGCGTAGGTGCCGGGACAGGGGGTAAATATGAAAAACTGTTTTTT
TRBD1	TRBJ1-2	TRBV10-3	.	CAISPQGARDGYTF	TGTGCCATCAGTCCTCAGGGGGCGCGTGATGGCTACACCTTC
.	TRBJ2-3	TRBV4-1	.	CASSLLPFATDTQYF	TGCGCCAGCAGCCTCCTACCCTTCGCCACAGATACGCAGTATTTT
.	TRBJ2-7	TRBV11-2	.	CASSFGTAAYEQYF	TGTGCCAGCAGCTTTGGGACCGCCGCCTACGAGCAGTACTTC
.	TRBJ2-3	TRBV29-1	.	CSTRRSALGDTQYF	TGCAGCACCCGAAGGTCGGCCCTTGGAGATACGCAGTATTTT
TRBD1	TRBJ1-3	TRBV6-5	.	CASSLTGVSGNTIYF	TGTGCCAGCAGCCTTACAGGGGTCTCTGGAAACACCATATATTTT
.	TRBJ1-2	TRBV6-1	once	CASSEASMTANYGYTF	TGTGCCAGCAGTGAAGCGAGTATGACAGCTAACTATGGCTACACCTTC
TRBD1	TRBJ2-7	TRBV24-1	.	CATSDLTGGIHEQYF	TGTGCCACCAGTGATTTGACAGGGGGTATCCACGAGCAGTACTTC
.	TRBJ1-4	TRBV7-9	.	CASSPGQLINEKLFF	TGTGCCAGCAGCCCCGGACAGCTGATTAATGAAAAACTGTTTTTT
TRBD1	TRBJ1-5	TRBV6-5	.	CASRQGVSNQPQHF	TGTGCCAGCCGCCAGGGGGTTAGCAATCAGCCCCAGCATTTT
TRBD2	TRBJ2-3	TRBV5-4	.	CASSPKTSGADTQYF	TGTGCCAGCAGCCCCAAGACCAGCGGGGCCGATACGCAGTATTTT
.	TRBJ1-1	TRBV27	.	CASSLQGIDTEAFF	TGTGCCAGCAGTCTTCAGGGCATCGACACTGAAGCTTTCTTT
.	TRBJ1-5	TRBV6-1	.	CASTRANQPQHF	TGTGCCAGCACCAGGGCCAATCAGCCCCAGCATTTT
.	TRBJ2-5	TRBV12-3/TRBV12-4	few	CASSSQGVETQYF	TGTGCCAGCAGTAGCCAAGGGGTTGAGACCCAGTACTTC
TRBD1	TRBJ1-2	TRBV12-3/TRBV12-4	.	CASSPQGAGGYTF	TGTGCCAGCAGTCCACAGGGGGCTGGTGGCTACACCTTC
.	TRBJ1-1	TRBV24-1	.	CATSDLQGEAFF	TGTGCCACCAGTGATTTACAGGGCGAAGCTTTCTTT
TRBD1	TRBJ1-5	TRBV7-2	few	CASSLQDRNQPQHF	TGTGCCAGCAGCTTACAGGACAGGAATCAGCCCCAGCATTTT
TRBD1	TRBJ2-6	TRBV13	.	CASSLAGTGGAGANVLTF	TGTGCCAGCAGCTTAGCGGGGACAGGGGGCGCTGGGGCCAACGTCCTGACTTTC
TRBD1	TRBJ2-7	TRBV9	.	CASSVEGATYEQYF	TGTGCCAGCAGCGTAGAGGGGGCAACATACGAGCAGTACTTC
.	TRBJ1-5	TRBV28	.	CASSLFAGVGDQPQHF	TGTGCCAGCAGTTTATTCGCGGGGGTGGGGGATCAGCCCCAGCATTTT
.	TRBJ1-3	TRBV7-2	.	CASSLVGSGNTIYF	TGTGCCAGCAGCTTAGTGGGGTCTGGAAACACCATATATTTT
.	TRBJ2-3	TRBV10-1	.	CASSDSGFGADTQYF	TGCGCCAGCAGTGATTCGGGTTTCGGCGCAGATACGCAGTATTTT
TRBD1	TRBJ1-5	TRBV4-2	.	CASSQEGGQDNQPQHF	TGTGCCAGCAGCCAAGAAGGGGGACAGGACAATCAGCCCCAGCATTTT
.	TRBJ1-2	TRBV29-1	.	CSVVVVGRVSGYTF	TGCAGCGTTGTCGTAGTTGGAAGGGTTTCTGGCTACACCTTC
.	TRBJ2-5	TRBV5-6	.	CASGPWTSKTQYF	TGTGCCAGCGGGCCGTGGACCAGTAAGACCCAGTACTTC
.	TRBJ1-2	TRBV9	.	CASSVGRASNYGYTF	TGTGCCAGCAGCGTAGGAAGGGCCTCTAACTATGGCTACACCTTC
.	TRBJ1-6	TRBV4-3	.	CASSRAWAADNSPLHF	TGCGCCAGCAGCCGGGCGTGGGCAGCAGATAATTCACCCCTCCACTTT
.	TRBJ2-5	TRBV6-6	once	CASRGGLPGETQYF	TGTGCCAGCAGGGGGGGACTCCCGGGGGAGACCCAGTACTTC
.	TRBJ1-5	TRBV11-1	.	CASSYDGGGPQHF	TGTGCCAGCAGCTACGACGGGGGAGGGCCCCAGCATTTT
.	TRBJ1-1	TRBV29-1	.	CSVAFGETEAFF	TGCAGCGTTGCTTTCGGGGAGACTGAAGCTTTCTTT
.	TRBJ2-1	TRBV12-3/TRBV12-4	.	CASSPSRNNEQFF	TGTGCCAGCAGTCCGTCTAGAAACAATGAGCAGTTCTTC
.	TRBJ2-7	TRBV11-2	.	CASSLDRNSYEQYF	TGTGCCAGCAGCTTAGACAGGAATAGCTACGAGCAGTACTTC
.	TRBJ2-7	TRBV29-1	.	CSVAAPSSYEQYF	TGCAGCGTTGCCGCACCGAGCTCCTACGAGCAGTACTTC
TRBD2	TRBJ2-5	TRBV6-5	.	CASGRLAGGHVQYF	TGTGCCAGCGGTCGACTAGCGGGGGGGCACGTCCAGTACTTC
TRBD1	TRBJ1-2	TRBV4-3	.	CASSQDVGTGQYGYTF	TGCGCCAGCAGCCAAGACGTTGGGACAGGCCAATATGGCTACACCTTC
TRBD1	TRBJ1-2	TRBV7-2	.	CASSSGQGAHGYTF	TGTGCCAGCAGCTCCGGACAGGGCGCCCATGGCTACACCTTC
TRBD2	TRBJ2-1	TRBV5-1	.	CASSVSGALSYNEQFF	TGCGCCAGCAGCGTAAGCGGGGCTTTGTCCTACAATGAGCAGTTCTTC
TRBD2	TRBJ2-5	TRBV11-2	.	CASSSRTSGNQETQYF	TGTGCCAGCAGCAGCCGGACTAGCGGGAACCAAGAGACCCAGTACTTC
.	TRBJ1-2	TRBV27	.	CASSLTTGAYGYTF	TGTGCCAGCAGTTTAACGACAGGCGCCTATGGCTACACCTTC